This TCR beta chain was sequenced during a study of blood T cells in healthy people across ages. Per germline, CDR1 MNHNS and CDR2 SASEGT. Trimming took 8 bases from V and 2 from J, leaving 7 bases between them. The CDR3 consists of 12 residues. Through a sample-barcoded 5' primer and a J-beta primer mix, a second PCR was run for roughly 6 to 11 cycles. TCRdb fed the 5' RACE reads into MiXCR, producing one record per CDR3 protein. Of more than 1,000,000 distinct CDR3 sequences in the sample, almost 25% were seen once. This sample was also put to use in a study of T cells of mothers and their children. That source adds: Second-PCR primer M1S introduced sample barcodes and 2-4 random nucleotides. Biologically related mothers and children overlapped slightly more than unrelated pairs, a non-significant difference.

The TCR sequence derives from a girl aged 2-10 years in good health. The sequenced sample was blood. The chain employs TRBV6-1 and TRBJ1-3, with a weak D call TRBD1 (5 bases). CDR3 loop: CASRGTGNTIYF. Here the CDR3 DNA reads TGTGCCAGCCGGGGGACTGGAAACACCATATATTTT.